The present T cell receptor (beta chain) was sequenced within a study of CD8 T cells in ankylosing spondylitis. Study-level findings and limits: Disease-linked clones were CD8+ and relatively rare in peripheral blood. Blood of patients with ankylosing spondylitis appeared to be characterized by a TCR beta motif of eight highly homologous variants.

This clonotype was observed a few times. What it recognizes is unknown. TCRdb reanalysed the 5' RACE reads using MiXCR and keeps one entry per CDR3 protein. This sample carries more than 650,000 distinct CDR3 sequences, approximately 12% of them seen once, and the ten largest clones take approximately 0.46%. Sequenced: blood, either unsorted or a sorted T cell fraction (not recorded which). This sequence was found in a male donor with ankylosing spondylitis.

The CDR3: CAIRAGAGETQYF. The CDR3 bases are TGTGCCATCAGGGCGGGAGCTGGGGAGACCCAGTACTTC. V gene TRBV10-3 combines with J gene TRBJ2-5, with 7 bases lining up with TRBD2. The germline gives CDR1 ENHRY, CDR2 SYGVKD. This CDR3 region has 13 residues. V gave up 6 bases and J gave up 5 bases; unmatched junction bases: 6.